The entry below describes one T cell receptor (beta chain). Its cognate antigen is unknown. This specimen belongs to a study of shared clonotypes between healthy human individuals. Adults of Caucasian background living in Nashville, Tennessee made up all donors. It was into CD45RA+ naive and CD45RA-negative memory subsets that the CD4+ cells were split. Study-wide points: In a handful of donors, approximately 5% of naive CD4 clonotypes appeared in common. It was the non-shared clonotypes that had lower generation probabilities than clonotypes shared by all four donors.

The CDR3 consists of 14 residues. CDR1 is ENHRY, CDR2 SYGVKD, per germline. V was pared by 2 bases and J by 1 base, with 0 bases of the junction left unmatched. Measured with immunoSEQ multiplex PCR; TCRdb has only the in-frame clones, and not every one. This table has 2 million to 2.5 million clones, approximately 93% appearing once. Material: naive CD4+ T cells from PBMCs. Noted subset: CD45RA+ positively selected. The clonotype was recovered from a man between 18 and 35 years old in good health. Some clones in this sample may be carry-over from other donors' samples. The chain recombines TRBV10-3 with TRBJ2-7; 9 nucleotides line up with TRBD2. DNA of the CDR3: TGTGCCATCAGTGAGGCGGGAGGGTCCTACGAGCAGTACTTC. Its translation is CAISEAGGSYEQYF.